The 32 T cell receptor beta chains given below trace back to one sample, sequenced in a study of T cells in pancreatic ductal adenocarcinoma. Selected pancreatic ductal adenocarcinoma patients had undergone surgery without neoadjuvant therapy. Here immunoSEQ multiplex PCR was the method, and the copy in TCRdb shows in-frame clones only, minus some. Of about 97,000 clones in the sample, about 95% were seen once. The sample was PBMCs. The receptors here all came from a human donor with pancreatic ductal adenocarcinoma.

This sequence joins TRBV7-2 and TRBJ1-1, with 10 positions matching TRBD1. With 7 bases clipped from V and 4 bases from J, the junction kept 6 bases outside the gene matches. There are 14 residues in the CDR3. Germline-derived CDR1 and CDR2 are SGHTA and FQGNSA. Here the CDR3 DNA reads TGTGCCAGCAACTGGGGGACAGGGGTCACTGAAGCTTTCTTT. Encoded protein: CASNWGTGVTEAFF.

The DNA for the CDR3 is TGTGCCACCAGCAGAGTCCTACAGGAGCCCCAGCATTTT. Protein product: CATSRVLQEPQHF. The chain links TRBV15 to TRBJ1-5, with a tentative D call TRBD1 (5 bases). V lost 1 base and J 8 bases, leaving 9 bases between the germline ends. Germline V CDR1 and CDR2: LNHNV, YYDKDF (reference sequence). The CDR3 loop spans 13 amino acids.

The V and J genes are TRBV5-1 and TRBJ2-7; D call uncertain. The CDR3 has 14 residues. Germline CDR1 and CDR2: SGHRS and YFSETQ. V was cut by 5 bases and J by 0 bases, with 12 bases left in between. Here the CDR3 DNA reads TGCGCCAGCAGGCAGGCCGTGAGCTCCTACGAGCAGTACTTC. It specifies CASRQAVSSYEQYF.

The chain combines TRBV20-1 with TRBJ1-2; D gene ambiguous. This CDR3 comprises 11 residues. V shed 2 bases and J shed 4 bases, with 5 bases lying between them. Germline V gene data show CDR1 as DFQATT and CDR2 as SNEGSKA (reference sequence). The chain's CDR3 is CSARLSYGYTF. For the CDR3, the DNA is TGCAGTGCTAGACTTTCCTATGGCTACACCTTC.

The CDR3 sequence: CASNKGGDEQYF. In nucleotides, the CDR3 is TGCGCCAGCAATAAAGGGGGCGACGAGCAGTACTTC. The chain employs TRBV10-1 and TRBJ2-7; 7 bases are shared with TRBD1. Looked up from germline, CDR1 is WNHNN and CDR2 is SYGVQD (reference sequence). This CDR3 has 12 amino acids. After removal of 7 bases from V and 5 bases from J, the junction contained 5 bases not matched to a gene.

The gene calls are TRBV15 and TRBJ1-2, with no clear D. V was shortened by 1 base and J by 8 bases, with 17 bases between the two germline ends. CDR3 size: 15 residues. The germline CDR1 and CDR2 sequences are LNHNV and YYDKDF (reference sequence). CDR3 protein: CATSRVRSGEGGYTF. The CDR3 bases are TGTGCCACCAGCAGAGTTCGTTCGGGAGAAGGGGGCTACACCTTC.

The genes are TRBV27 and TRBJ2-7, with D tentatively TRBD2 (5 bases). Germline V gene data show CDR1 as MNHEY and CDR2 as SMNVEV (reference sequence). V was trimmed by 2 bases and J by 6 bases, leaving 20 bases between them. This CDR3 region has 16 residues. The DNA of the CDR3 is TGTGCCAGCAGTTTAAGCCCCGGGAACAGCGCCTTCGAGCAGTACTTC. Translating gives CASSLSPGNSAFEQYF.

CDR3 bases: TGTGCCTGGAGTTCGGGAAAGGGTTGGGAGACCCAGTACTTC. As protein: CAWSSGKGWETQYF. The chain recombines TRBV30 with TRBJ2-5; a weak D match, TRBD2 (5 bases). The CDR3 consists of 14 residues. CDR1 is GTSNPN and CDR2 is SVGIG in the germline V gene (reference sequence). V gave up 2 bases and J gave up 5 bases, with 15 bases separating them.

The rearrangement joins TRBV5-1 to TRBJ2-1; 7 bases are shared with TRBD2. This CDR3 is 16 amino acids long. The ends lost 0 bases at V and 4 bases at J; junction bases unmatched: 7. CDR1 is SGHRS and CDR2 is YFSETQ in the germline V gene. The CDR3 here is CASSLAGASGYNEQFF. The CDR3 nucleotides are TGCGCCAGCAGCTTGGCCGGCGCTAGCGGATACAATGAGCAGTTCTTC. The full variable domain, in which reference TRBV5-1 and TRBJ2-1 provide the parts outside the CDR3, is KAGVTQTPRYLIKTRGQQVTLSCSPISGHRSVSWYQQTPGQGLQFLFEYFSETQRNKGNFPGRFSGRQFSNSRSEMNVSTLELGDSALYLCASSLAGASGYNEQFFGPGTRLTVL.

V gene TRBV27 combines with J gene TRBJ1-1; a possible D gene is TRBD1 (6 bases). The V and J ends lost 6 bases and 1 base respectively, with 18 bases between them. There are 16 residues in the CDR3. Germline V gene sequence: CDR1 MNHEY, CDR2 SMNVEV (reference sequence). In DNA form, the CDR3 reads TGTGCCAGCAGAACCATACAGGGTTCGAGGAACACTGAAGCTTTCTTT. Translating it yields CASRTIQGSRNTEAFF.

The chain has TRBV14 and TRBJ2-2, with 7 positions matching TRBD2. Germline V gene sequence: CDR1 SGHDN, CDR2 FVKESK. The length of the CDR3 is 14 residues. J lost 1 base, V lost 4 bases, and 0 bases had no gene match. The CDR3 spells CASSRTRNTGELFF. CDR3 nucleotides: TGTGCCAGCAGCCGGACTAGGAACACCGGGGAGCTGTTTTTT.

This rearrangement joins TRBV29-1 to TRBJ2-5; possibly TRBD2 for D (6 bases). Trimming cost V 7 bases and J 2 bases, with 17 bases left between them. The CDR3 covers 14 residues. The V gene's germline CDR1 is SQVTM and CDR2 ANQGSEA. The CDR3 region has the DNA TGCAGCGCCCGGGACTTTCAATTACAAGAGACCCAGTACTTC. This translates into CSARDFQLQETQYF.

The chain employs TRBV7-8 and TRBJ2-2; a weak D match, TRBD1 (5 bases). The CDR3 is made up of 15 amino acids. Per germline, CDR1 SGHVS and CDR2 FQNEAQ. The V and J ends lost 1 base and 3 bases respectively, with 9 bases between them. CDR3 protein: CASSLGRVDTGELFF. CDR3 nucleotides: TGTGCCAGCAGCTTAGGCAGGGTCGACACCGGGGAGCTGTTTTTT.

The chain employs TRBV2 and TRBJ2-3; D is unclear. Germline values: CDR1 SNHLY, CDR2 FYNNEI. Trimming took 7 bases from V and 3 from J, leaving 11 bases between them. The CDR3 covers 13 residues. CDR3 nucleotides: TGTGCCAGCAAAGAGATGAGGACAGATACGCAGTATTTT. It translates to CASKEMRTDTQYF.

V and J are TRBV14 and TRBJ2-2; D is possibly TRBD1 (6 bases). Trimming took off 4 bases at V and 2 bases at J, with 11 bases between the two ends. Germline V gene lookup returns CDR1 SGHDN and CDR2 FVKESK. There are 15 residues in the CDR3. The CDR3 sequence is CASSRLTGNTGELFF. CDR3 nucleotide sequence: TGTGCCAGCAGCCGCCTGACAGGCAACACCGGGGAGCTGTTTTTT.

This rearrangement joins TRBV11-2 to TRBJ2-1, with 10 bases matching TRBD2. CDR3 size: 15 residues. J gave up 8 bases and V 4 bases, and 8 bases lay outside the gene matches. Germline loops: CDR1 SGHAT, CDR2 FQNNGV. As DNA, the CDR3 is TGTGCCAGCAGCTCTGGACTAGCGGACGCCCATGAGCAGTTCTTC. Protein sequence: CASSSGLADAHEQFF. The full variable domain, its missing parts supplied by reference TRBV11-2 and TRBJ2-1, is EAGVAQSPRYKIIEKRQSVAFWCNPISGHATLYWYQQILGQGPKLLIQFQNNGVVDDSQLPKDRFSAERLKGVDSTLKIQPAKLEDSAVYLCASSSGLADAHEQFFGPGTRLTVL.

In DNA form, the CDR3 reads TGTGCCAGCAGTCGACTAGCGGGGGTCGGCACCGGGGAGCTGTTTTTT. Translated: CASSRLAGVGTGELFF. J is TRBJ2-2 and V is TRBV28; 12 bases match TRBD2. This CDR3 region has 16 residues. Germline CDR1 and CDR2: MDHEN and SYDVKM. J lost 4 bases, V lost 5 bases, and 5 bases had no gene match.

V is TRBV19 and J is TRBJ1-5; 7 nucleotides agree with TRBD1. The V gene's germline CDR1 is LNHDA and CDR2 SQIVND (reference sequence). With 10 bases clipped from V and 7 bases from J, the junction kept 10 bases outside the gene matches. CDR3 length: 13 amino acids. The CDR3 DNA follows: TGTGCCACCGCAGACAGGGATCCGCAGCCCCAGCATTTT. Translated: CATADRDPQPQHF.

V is TRBV21-1 and J is TRBJ2-1; the D call TRBD1 from the table was never checked on the DNA. TRBV21-1 is a pseudogene locus. The CDR3 consists of 16 residues. CDR3 residues: CASSPRKGQSYNEQFF. In DNA, the CDR3 is TGTGCCAGCAGCCCCCGCAAAGGACAGTCCTACAATGAGCAGTTCTTC.

The genes are TRBV30 and TRBJ1-6; D not certain. This CDR3 has 16 residues. The V gene lost 4 bases and the J gene lost 0 bases, with 13 bases spanning the gap. CDR1 and CDR2 from the germline V gene are GTSNPN and SVGIG (reference sequence). The CDR3 loop reads CAWTSVVGSYNSPLHF. CDR3 coding DNA: TGTGCCTGGACCAGCGTTGTAGGCTCCTATAATTCACCCCTCCACTTT.

The rearrangement uses TRBV5-4 and TRBJ2-3; the D is unclear. The CDR3 is 13 residues long. Trimming removed 1 base from V and 0 bases from J, with 3 bases in between. The germline gives CDR1 SGHNT, CDR2 YYREEE (reference sequence). The CDR3 nucleotides are TGTGCCAGCAGCTTGTTAAGCACAGATACGCAGTATTTT. The encoded protein is CASSLLSTDTQYF.

The J gene is TRBJ2-2, the V gene TRBV5-4; 8 bases are shared with TRBD2. There are 14 residues in the CDR3. The V gene's germline CDR1 is SGHNT and CDR2 YYREEE (reference sequence). Trimming removed 9 bases from V and 4 bases from J; junction bases left unmatched: 8. Here the CDR3 reads CATTGTSSTGELFF. The CDR3 DNA is TGTGCCACGACCGGGACTAGTTCCACCGGGGAGCTGTTTTTT.

The gene calls are TRBV4-2 and TRBJ2-3; 15 positions agree with TRBD2. Losses at the gene ends were 2 bases for V and 2 bases for J; bases not matched to a gene: 5. CDR1 and CDR2 (germline): LGHNA, YNFKEQ. The length of the CDR3 is 18 residues. CDR3: CASSQLGTSGRITDTQYF. The CDR3 nucleotides read TGTGCCAGCAGCCAACTCGGGACTAGCGGGAGGATCACAGATACGCAGTATTTT.

This clone occurred once. The chain carries TRBV6-5 and TRBJ1-1; no reliable D call. The CDR3 length is 10 residues. V dropped 8 bases and J dropped 3 bases, with 4 bases sitting between them. Germline CDR1 is MNHEY and CDR2 is SVGAGI. This CDR3 reads CASRDTEAFF. Written as DNA, the CDR3 is TGTGCCAGCCGGGACACTGAAGCTTTCTTT.

The rearrangement uses TRBV15 and TRBJ2-7; TRBD2 aligns across 12 bases. Unmatched junction bases numbered 6, after V lost 5 bases and J lost 1 base. CDR1 is LNHNV and CDR2 is YYDKDF in the germline V gene (reference sequence). The CDR3 length is 16 residues. The CDR3 protein is CATSAHTSGRSYEQYF. The CDR3 DNA is TGTGCCACCAGCGCCCACACTAGCGGGAGGTCCTACGAGCAGTACTTC.

The chain links TRBV29-1 to TRBJ1-5; D possibly corresponds to TRBD1 (6 bases). Between the trimmed V and J ends, which lost 4 bases and 5 bases, there was a span of 9 bases. The CDR3 length is 12 residues. Germline V CDR1 and CDR2: SQVTM, ANQGSEA. The CDR3 nucleotides are TGCAGCGTTGGGGAGGGGGATCAGCCCCAGCATTTT. Amino acids: CSVGEGDQPQHF.

In its sample, this clone was seen once. The chain combines TRBV15 with TRBJ2-7; perhaps TRBD1 as D (6 bases). Germline CDR1 LNHNV, CDR2 YYDKDF (reference sequence). Trimming left V 3 bases short and J 5 bases short, with 20 bases between. There are 16 residues in the CDR3. CDR3 sequence reads: CATSSHKYGTFDEQYF. CDR3 nucleotides: TGTGCCACCAGCAGCCACAAGTACGGGACATTCGACGAGCAGTACTTC.

The table lists this clone with a count of one. This rearrangement joins TRBV2 to TRBJ2-3, with D maybe TRBD2 (5 bases). The CDR3 has 14 residues. The germline gives CDR1 SNHLY, CDR2 FYNNEI. The V end was cut by 8 bases, the J end by 4 bases, with 16 bases between. CDR3 region: CASLRAVGSDTQYF. As DNA, the CDR3 is TGTGCCAGCTTGAGGGCGGTTGGTTCAGATACGCAGTATTTT.

This sequence joins TRBV5-1 and TRBJ1-1, with D maybe TRBD1 (6 bases). The V gene's germline CDR1 is SGHRS and CDR2 YFSETQ. This CDR3 spans 13 amino acids. V was cut by 2 bases and J by 3 bases, with 8 bases left in between. This CDR3 is CASSFGQYTEAFF. CDR3 coding DNA: TGCGCCAGCAGCTTCGGACAGTACACTGAAGCTTTCTTT.

The V call is TRBV9, the J call TRBJ2-2, with D tentatively TRBD1 (6 bases). Germline-derived CDR1 and CDR2 are SGDLS and YYNGEE. The V end was cut by 3 bases, the J end by 7 bases, with 13 bases between. The CDR3 is 14 amino acids. Here the CDR3 DNA reads TGTGCCAGCAGCGAACTACAGGGTGGCGGGGAGCTGTTTTTT. It specifies CASSELQGGGELFF.

The chain links TRBV29-1 to TRBJ2-1; the D is unclear. This CDR3 is 14 amino acids long. V was trimmed by 2 bases and J by 0 bases, leaving 8 bases between them. Germline CDR1 is SQVTM and CDR2 is ANQGSEA. The CDR3 loop is CSVEMASSYNEQFF. The CDR3 DNA reads TGCAGCGTTGAAATGGCCTCCTCCTACAATGAGCAGTTCTTC.

The CDR3: CASRGRDRGYEQYF. The CDR3 bases are TGTGCCAGCAGGGGGAGGGACAGGGGCTACGAGCAGTACTTC. The chain uses TRBV6-6 and TRBJ2-7, with 10 bases identical to TRBD1. Germline CDR1 reads MNHNY; CDR2 reads SVGAGI (reference sequence). The CDR3 contains 14 residues. Germline trimming cut 6 bases from V and 3 bases from J; bases unmatched to any gene: 5.